One TCR beta chain is described in this entry. Its target is not known. This specimen belongs to a study of CD8+ T cells in alopecia areata. Study-wide results and limits: Higher clonality than in normal scalp was seen in lesional scalp, especially alopecia totalis/universalis. Normal skin's resident alphabeta T cells are sequenced alongside lesional scalp T cells.

The sample's treatment: oral pan-JAK inhibitor, 5-10 mg twice daily. The investigators collected lesional scalp punch biopsies and peripheral blood from alopecia areata patients. Trimming shortened V by 6 bases and J by 2 bases, and 13 bases separated the two germline ends. CDR1 and CDR2 (germline): SQVTM, ANQGSEA. The CDR3 totals 14 residues. RNA extraction and reverse transcription yielded cDNA as sequencing template. The data were produced by immunoSEQ multiplex PCR, yet TCRdb's version contains in-frame clones alone and is incomplete. Of some 100,000 clones detected, 50% to 75% appear once; the ten largest clones hold 30%.

J is TRBJ2-2 and V is TRBV29-1; tentatively, D is TRBD2 (5 bases). Sequences were derived from CD8+ T cells sorted from blood, sampled at week 4, from a patient treated with tofacitinib. This receptor was taken from a human donor with alopecia areata. The CDR3 coding sequence is TGCAGCGTGAGCGAGGGCGCCAACACCGGGGAGCTGTTTTTT. This translates into CSVSEGANTGELFF.